This paragraph reports one T cell receptor (beta chain). Its antigen is not known. The sample comes from a study of cytomegalovirus exposure and HLA in healthy donors. Study findings and constraints: In a later analysis, TCR association rates varied by HLA locus: DRB1 most, HLA-C fewest.

The PCR ran on 60 Vbeta and 13 Jbeta primers. Produced via immunoSEQ multiplex PCR; TCRdb's table is partial and in-frame only. The sample shows approximately 86,000 clones, around 85% of them seen only once. Germline-derived CDR1 and CDR2 are KGHSH and LQKENI. The V and J ends lost 1 base and 6 bases, in that order; junction bases with no gene match: 6. This CDR3 region has 16 residues. This TCR came from a man aged 35 to 55 in good health and CMV-seropositive. The sample consisted of PBMCs. V and J are TRBV18 and TRBJ2-2; 9 positions match TRBD1. CDR3 sequence: CASSPQRQGVAGELFF. The CDR3 nucleotides are TGTGCCAGCTCACCACAACGACAGGGGGTTGCCGGGGAGCTGTTTTTT.